This paragraph reports one T cell receptor (beta chain). Its specificity is unknown. TCRdb's copy holds only in-frame clones and misses some; the assay was immunoSEQ multiplex PCR. The table includes some 190,000 clones, about nine tenths detected once. The source of the sample is a study of T cell responses to AZD1222 COVID-19 vaccine. The CDR3 is made up of 15 amino acids. Trimming cost V 3 bases and J 10 bases, with 18 bases left between them. CDR1 and CDR2 (germline): SGHDN, FVKESK. Researchers grouped second doses given at about 4 or about 12 weeks into one pool. Broader study findings: A rise in Spike-specific TCR breadth and depth followed two AZD1222 doses. Repertoire sampling occurred only after the peak T cell response.

The sequencing here drew on peripheral blood, taken 28 days after the second AZD1222 dose. The sequence derives from an adult who received the AZD1222 COVID-19 vaccine. The J gene is TRBJ1-4, the V gene TRBV14; possible D gene TRBD1, 5 bases. CDR3 region: CASSHPAGGGGKLFF. In nucleotides, the CDR3 is TGTGCCAGCAGCCACCCAGCGGGCGGTGGGGGAAAACTGTTTTTT.